Listed here are 6 T cell receptor beta chains from one sample, sequenced in a study of tissue T cells after allogeneic stem cell transplantation. Data came from immunoSEQ multiplex PCR; TCRdb stores just in-frame clones and leaves some out. Counted here are 6,500 to 7,500 clones, over 45% occurring once; the ten biggest clones make up nearly 4%. Time point meaning: mouse harvest day 7 after allogeneic transplant. Mouse grafts combined 10^7 T-cell-depleted bone marrow cells with 10^6 splenic CD5+ T cells. What was sequenced was gut tissue. The origin of the receptors is a female BALB/c mouse given C57BL/6 T cells with graft-versus-host disease after an allogeneic hematopoietic cell transplant.

With regard to this clone: The genes and germline here are from mouse. The read ends 1 residue before the CDR3 terminus; that terminus is restored from the germline J gene. The chain carries TRBV26 and TRBJ2-5; TRBD1 matches at 9 bases. Germline assignment: CDR1 KGHPV and CDR2 FQNQEV (reference sequence). J was trimmed by 5 bases and V by 6 bases; bases with no gene match: 3. CDR3 length equals 13 residues. The DNA read from the CDR3 is TGTGCCAGCAGCCCGGGACAGGGAGACACCCAGTAC. This codes for CASSPGQGDTQY. The CDR3, in full, reads CASSPGQGDTQYF.

This clone is judged medium-sized. The listed genes are named as in mouse. The CDR3: CASSGTGERLFF. CDR3 DNA, as far as it was read: TGTGCAAGCAGCGGGACCGGGGAAAGATTATTT. This sequence joins TRBV16 and TRBJ1-4; possibly TRBD1 for D (5 bases). The read ends 1 residue shy of where the CDR3 ends; the end is completed using the germline J gene. Trimming took 5 bases from V and 8 from J, leaving 9 bases between them. Germline V gene data show CDR1 as SGHSA and CDR2 as FRNQAP. The CDR3 extends over 12 amino acids.

Comment on this clone: Mouse gene names apply. The read gets to within 1 residue of the CDR3 end, and the germline J gene fills in the rest. This chain links TRBV23 with TRBJ1-6; TRBD1, the table's D call, was not compared with the DNA. TRBJ1-6 is reported as an ORF; its role is uncertain. This CDR3 comprises 13 residues. CDR1 and CDR2 (germline): KGHTA, FQNQQP. CDR3 sequence: CSSSQEGATPLYF. The sequenced CDR3 bases are TGCTCCAGCAGTCAAGAGGGGGCTACGCCCCTCTAC.

In the case of this clone: Germline and genes here are mouse. From the germline J gene comes the end of the CDR3, since the read stops 1 residue before it. The chain uses TRBV13-3 and TRBJ2-7; 7 bases are shared with TRBD1. Per germline, CDR1 NNHDY and CDR2 SYVADS. After removal of 6 bases from V and 2 bases from J, the junction contained 5 bases not matched to a gene. The CDR3 is 13 amino acids. The covered CDR3 bases are TGTGCCAGCAACCGGGACAGAACCTATGAACAGTAC. Protein product: CASNRDRTYEQY. The whole CDR3 protein is CASNRDRTYEQYF.

Concerning this clone: Mouse gene names apply. The sequenced part of the CDR3 DNA is TGTGCCAGCAGTCTCCGGGACAGGGCTGGAAATACGCTCTAT. Translated, it gives CASSLRDRAGNTLY. The full-length CDR3 reads as CASSLRDRAGNTLYF. V is TRBV3 and J is TRBJ1-3, with 9 positions matching TRBD1. The CDR3 end is not reached by the read, which stops 1 residue before it; the germline J gene fills it in. The CDR3 loop spans 15 amino acids. V was clipped by 6 bases and J by 2 bases; unmatched bases: 5. Germline CDR1 is SNHLY and CDR2 is FYNGKV (reference sequence).

This clone occurred a few times. Gene names follow the mouse nomenclature. The read terminates 1 residue ahead of where the CDR3 ends, so the germline J gene completes it. This chain connects TRBV26 to TRBJ1-4; the D gene is possibly TRBD1 (6 bases). CDR1 and CDR2 from the germline V gene are KGHPV and FQNQEV (reference sequence). This CDR3 contains 13 residues. Trimming left V 6 bases short and J 4 bases short, with 9 bases between. CDR3 DNA (partial): TGTGCCAGCAGGACAGGTCACAACGAAAGATTATTT. It translates to CASRTGHNERLF. The full CDR3 protein is CASRTGHNERLFF.